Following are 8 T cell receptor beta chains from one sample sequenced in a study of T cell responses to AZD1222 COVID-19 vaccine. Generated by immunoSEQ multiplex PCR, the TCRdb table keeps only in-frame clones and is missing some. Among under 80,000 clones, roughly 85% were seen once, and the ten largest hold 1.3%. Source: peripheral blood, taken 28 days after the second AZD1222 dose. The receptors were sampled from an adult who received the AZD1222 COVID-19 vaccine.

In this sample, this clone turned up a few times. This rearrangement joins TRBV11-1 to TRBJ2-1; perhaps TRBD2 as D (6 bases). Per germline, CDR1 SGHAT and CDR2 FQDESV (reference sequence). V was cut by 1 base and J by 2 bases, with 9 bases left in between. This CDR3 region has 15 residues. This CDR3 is CASSLVREPYNEQFF. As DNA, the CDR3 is TGTGCCAGCAGCTTAGTCCGGGAGCCCTACAATGAGCAGTTCTTC.

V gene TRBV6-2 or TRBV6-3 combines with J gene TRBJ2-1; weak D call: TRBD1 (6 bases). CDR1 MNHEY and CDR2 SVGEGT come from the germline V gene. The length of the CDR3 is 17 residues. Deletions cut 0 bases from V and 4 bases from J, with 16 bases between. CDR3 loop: CASSYSPPGGIYNEQFF. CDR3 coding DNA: TGTGCCAGCAGTTACTCCCCACCTGGGGGCATTTACAATGAGCAGTTCTTC.

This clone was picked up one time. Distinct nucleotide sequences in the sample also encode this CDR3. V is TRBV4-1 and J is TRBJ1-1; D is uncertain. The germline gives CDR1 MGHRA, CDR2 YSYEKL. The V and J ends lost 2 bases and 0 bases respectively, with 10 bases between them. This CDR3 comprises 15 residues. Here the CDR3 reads CASSQSGGLNTEAFF. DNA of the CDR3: TGCGCCAGCAGCCAATCGGGAGGGCTGAACACTGAAGCTTTCTTT.

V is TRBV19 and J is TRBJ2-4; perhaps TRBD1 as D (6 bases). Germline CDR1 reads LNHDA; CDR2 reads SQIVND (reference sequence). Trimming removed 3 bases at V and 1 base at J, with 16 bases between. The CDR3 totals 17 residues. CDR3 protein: CASSMRPRDRAKNIQYF. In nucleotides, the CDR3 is TGTGCCAGTAGTATGAGGCCCCGAGACAGGGCCAAAAACATTCAGTACTTC.

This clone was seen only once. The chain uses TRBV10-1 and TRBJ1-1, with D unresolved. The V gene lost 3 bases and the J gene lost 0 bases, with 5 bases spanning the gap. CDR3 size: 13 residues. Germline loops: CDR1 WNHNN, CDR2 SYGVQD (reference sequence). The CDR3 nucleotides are TGCGCCAGCAGTGATCAGGTGAACACTGAAGCTTTCTTT. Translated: CASSDQVNTEAFF.

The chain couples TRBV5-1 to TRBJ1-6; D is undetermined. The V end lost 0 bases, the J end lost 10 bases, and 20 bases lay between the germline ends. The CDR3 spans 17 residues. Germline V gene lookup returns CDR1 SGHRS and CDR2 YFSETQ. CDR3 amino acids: CASSLASGPLLGSPLHF. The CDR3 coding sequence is TGCGCCAGCAGCTTGGCCTCCGGGCCCTTGTTAGGATCACCCCTCCACTTT. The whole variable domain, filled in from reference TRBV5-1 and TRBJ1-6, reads KAGVTQTPRYLIKTRGQQVTLSCSPISGHRSVSWYQQTPGQGLQFLFEYFSETQRNKGNFPGRFSGRQFSNSRSEMNVSTLELGDSALYLCASSLASGPLLGSPLHFGNGTRLTVT.

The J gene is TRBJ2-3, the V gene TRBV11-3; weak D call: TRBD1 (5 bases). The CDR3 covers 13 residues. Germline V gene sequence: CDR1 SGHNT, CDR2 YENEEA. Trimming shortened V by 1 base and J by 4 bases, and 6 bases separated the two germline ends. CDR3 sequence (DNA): TGTGCCAGCAGCTTAGTAGGGGCAGATACGCAGTATTTT. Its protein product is CASSLVGADTQYF.

The CDR3 protein is CASSQDGGNTEAFF. CDR3 in DNA: TGTGCCAGCAGCCAAGATGGGGGGAACACTGAAGCTTTCTTT. The chain recombines TRBV3-1 (or the pseudogene TRBV3-2) with TRBJ1-1, with a tentative D call TRBD1 (5 bases). In germline, CDR1 is LGHDT, CDR2 YNNKEL (reference sequence). Trimming removed 0 bases from V and 1 base from J, with 6 bases in between. This CDR3 has 14 residues.